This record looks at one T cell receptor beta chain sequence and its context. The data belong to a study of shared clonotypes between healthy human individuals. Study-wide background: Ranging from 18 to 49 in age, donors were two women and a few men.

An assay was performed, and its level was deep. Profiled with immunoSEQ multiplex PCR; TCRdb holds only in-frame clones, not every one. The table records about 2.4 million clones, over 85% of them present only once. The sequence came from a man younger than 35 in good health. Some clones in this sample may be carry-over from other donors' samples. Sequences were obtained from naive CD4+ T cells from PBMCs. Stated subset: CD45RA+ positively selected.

As DNA, the CDR3 is TGTGCCAGCAGCTTAAAATTGGGGAACGAGCAGTACTTC. Its protein product is CASSLKLGNEQYF. The chain uses TRBV7-3 and TRBJ2-7; D not certain. This CDR3 is built from 13 residues. V shed 1 base and J shed 5 bases, with 9 bases lying between them. The germline V gene has CDR1 SGHTA and CDR2 FQGTGA.